Below are 27 T cell receptor beta chains sequenced from a single sample in a study of blood T cell repertoires in COVID-19. Repertoires were generated with immunoSEQ multiplex PCR, while TCRdb's copy carries only in-frame clones and drops some. The sample has 150,000 to 200,000 clones; roughly nine tenths are singletons. Source material: peripheral blood. The source of these receptors is a young man who had recovered from COVID-19.

The rearrangement joins TRBV5-4 to TRBJ2-3; TRBD2 matches at 11 bases. After removal of 1 base from V and 4 bases from J, the junction contained 5 bases not matched to a gene. Germline lookup yields CDR1 SGHNT and CDR2 YYREEE (reference sequence). The CDR3 has 16 amino acids. CDR3 in amino acids: CASSLYLAGGSDTQYF. In DNA, the CDR3 is TGTGCCAGCAGCTTGTATCTAGCGGGAGGATCAGATACGCAGTATTTT.

In its sample, this clone was seen a few times. This chain's CDR3 is CASRRRGNIDEQFF. CDR3 DNA: TGTGCCAGCAGGCGACGGGGAAATATAGATGAGCAGTTCTTC. The chain is built from TRBV2 and TRBJ2-1; TRBD2 is a possible D gene (5 bases). Trimming pared 6 bases from V and 8 bases from J, leaving 17 bases between. Germline-derived CDR1 and CDR2 are SNHLY and FYNNEI. There are 14 residues in the CDR3.

Regarding this clone: A junction boundary mismatches the germline segment, possibly from a read error. V is TRBV7-2 and J is TRBJ2-5; 12 bases match TRBD2. This CDR3 spans 15 amino acids. Germline V lookup: CDR1 SGHTA, CDR2 FQGNSA. The chain's CDR3 is CASSLMTSGREAQYF. The CDR3 DNA reads as TGTGCCAGCAGCTTAATGACTAGCGGGAGAGAGGCCCAGTACTTC.

The chain links TRBV5-6 to TRBJ2-7, with TRBD2 identical over 14 bases. The CDR3 consists of 17 residues. Germline CDR1 is SGHDT and CDR2 is YYEEEE. After removal of 2 bases from V and 0 bases from J, the junction contained 4 bases not matched to a gene. The CDR3 loop reads CASSFRGTSGSSYEQYF. The CDR3 coding sequence is TGTGCCAGCAGCTTCAGAGGGACTAGCGGGAGCTCCTACGAGCAGTACTTC.

The genes are TRBV7-3 and TRBJ2-7, with 9 nucleotides matching TRBD2. The CDR3 loop spans 14 amino acids. Germline CDR1 and CDR2: SGHTA and FQGTGA. V lost 4 bases and J lost 6; bases outside the gene matches: 7. In DNA, the CDR3 is TGTGCCAGCAGCTCAGCTATAGCGGGAGTCGAGCAGTACTTC. As protein: CASSSAIAGVEQYF. The full variable domain, in which reference TRBV7-3 and TRBJ2-7 provide the parts outside the CDR3, is GAGVSQTPSNKVTEKGKYVELRCDPISGHTALYWYRQSLGQGPEFLIYFQGTGAADDSGLPNDRFFAVRPEGSVSTLKIQRTERGDSAVYLCASSSAIAGVEQYFGPGTRLTVT.

This rearrangement joins TRBV6-2 or TRBV6-3 to TRBJ1-5; D unclear. Germline V lookup: CDR1 MNHEY, CDR2 SVGEGT. The CDR3 covers 17 residues. V was trimmed by 2 bases and J by 6 bases, leaving 20 bases between them. The CDR3 reads CASSYPGDAGLAQPQHF. The CDR3 coding sequence is TGTGCCAGCAGTTACCCCGGAGATGCGGGGTTGGCTCAGCCCCAGCATTTT.

The chain couples TRBV28 to TRBJ2-7; TRBD1 agrees at 9 bases. The germline CDR1 and CDR2 sequences are MDHEN and SYDVKM. This CDR3 comprises 14 residues. The junction had 5 bases not matched to a gene; V was cut back by 5 bases and J by 3 bases. The CDR3: CASSRLGQGYEQYF. The CDR3 DNA is TGTGCCAGCAGTCGGCTGGGACAGGGCTACGAGCAGTACTTC.

The V and J genes are TRBV18 and TRBJ1-5; perhaps TRBD1 as D (6 bases). Trimming stripped 5 bases from V and 5 bases from J, with 10 bases between. Germline V lookup: CDR1 KGHSH, CDR2 LQKENI. This CDR3 has 13 residues. CDR3 residues: CASSGGRDQPQHF. DNA for the CDR3: TGTGCCAGCTCAGGGGGCCGAGATCAGCCCCAGCATTTT.

The rearrangement joins TRBV3-1 (or the pseudogene TRBV3-2) to TRBJ2-7; D is unresolved. The germline V and J ends were trimmed by 0 bases and 2 bases, with 8 bases remaining between them. This CDR3 comprises 14 residues. From germline, CDR1 is LGHDT and CDR2 YNNKEL (reference sequence). In nucleotides, the CDR3 is TGTGCCAGCAGCCAAGATTTAAGCACCTACGAGCAGTACTTC. Protein product: CASSQDLSTYEQYF.

This clone was detected only once. This sequence joins TRBV7-9 and TRBJ2-7, with TRBD2 matching 10 bases. Unmatched junction bases numbered 14, after V lost 5 bases and J lost 4 bases. CDR1 is SEHNR, CDR2 FQNEAQ, per germline (reference sequence). The CDR3 extends over 17 amino acids. In nucleotides, the CDR3 is TGTGCCAGCAGCCCAAGCCCCGGTACTAGCGGGAATTACGAGCAGTACTTC. Protein product: CASSPSPGTSGNYEQYF.

The chain links TRBV19 to TRBJ2-7, with TRBD1 matching 9 bases. This CDR3 has 14 amino acids. The trim removed 5 bases at V and 1 base at J, leaving 3 bases unmatched. Germline-derived CDR1 and CDR2 are LNHDA and SQIVND (reference sequence). The CDR3 spells CASSVGTGSYEQYF. The CDR3 region has the DNA TGTGCCAGTAGTGTGGGGACAGGGTCCTACGAGCAGTACTTC. Full variable domain (rest looked up from reference TRBV19 and TRBJ2-7): DGGITQSPKYLFRKEGQNVTLSCEQNLNHDAMYWYRQDPGQGLRLIYYSQIVNDFQKGDIAEGYSVSREKKESFPLTVTSAQKNPTAFYLCASSVGTGSYEQYFGPGTRLTVT.

The V call is TRBV3-1 (or the pseudogene TRBV3-2), the J call TRBJ1-1; D unclear. Germline CDR1 and CDR2: LGHDT and YNNKEL (reference sequence). Trimming stripped 0 bases from V and 0 bases from J, with 8 bases between. This CDR3 contains 15 residues. This CDR3 is CASSQEARMNTEAFF. The CDR3 DNA sequence: TGTGCCAGCAGCCAAGAGGCCAGAATGAACACTGAAGCTTTCTTT.

The CDR3: CASSVTGGPNQPQHF. CDR3 coding DNA: TGTGCCAGCAGCGTGACAGGGGGCCCTAATCAGCCCCAGCATTTT. This rearrangement joins TRBV3-1 (or the pseudogene TRBV3-2) to TRBJ1-5; 10 nucleotides match TRBD1. Germline V CDR1 and CDR2: LGHDT, YNNKEL (reference sequence). Trimming took 5 bases from V and 4 from J; bases not matched to a gene: 5. The CDR3 is 15 residues long.

The chain links TRBV15 to TRBJ2-3; 9 nucleotides agree with TRBD2. CDR3 length: 14 amino acids. Germline V gene lookup returns CDR1 LNHNV and CDR2 YYDKDF (reference sequence). The J segment lost 4 bases and the V segment lost 8 bases, leaving 7 bases of the junction unmatched. The CDR3 spells CATRAREGSDTQYF. The CDR3 DNA reads as TGTGCCACCCGGGCGCGGGAGGGCTCAGATACGCAGTATTTT. The full variable domain, in which reference TRBV15 and TRBJ2-3 provide the parts outside the CDR3, is DAMVIQNPRYQVTQFGKPVTLSCSQTLNHNVMYWYQQKSSQAPKLLFHYYDKDFNNEADTPDNFQSRRPNTSFCFLDIRSPGLGDTAMYLCATRAREGSDTQYFGPGTRLTVL.

The gene calls are TRBV18 and TRBJ2-5; 7 positions agree with TRBD2. V trimming: 3 bases; J trimming: 1 base; junction bases outside the gene matches: 2. The CDR3 runs 14 residues. Germline-derived CDR1 and CDR2 are KGHSH and LQKENI. Here the CDR3 reads CASSPGGGQETQYF. CDR3 nucleotide sequence: TGTGCCAGCTCACCCGGCGGGGGCCAAGAGACCCAGTACTTC.

This chain links TRBV9 with TRBJ2-7; 10 positions agree with TRBD2. Germline V gives CDR1 SGDLS, CDR2 YYNGEE. The V and J ends lost 0 bases and 2 bases, in that order; junction bases with no gene match: 11. The CDR3 sequence is 18 residues long. CDR3 bases: TGTGCCAGCAGCGTAGCTCCGGCTAGCGGGAGTTTCGCCTACGAGCAGTACTTC. Translated: CASSVAPASGSFAYEQYF.

This chain uses TRBV7-2 with TRBJ2-7; 13 bases align to TRBD2. CDR3 length: 16 residues. CDR1 is SGHTA, CDR2 FQGNSA, per germline. V shed 5 bases, J shed 1 base, and the junction held 5 bases outside the gene matches. CDR3 nucleotide sequence: TGTGCCAGCAGCACCGAGGGACTAGCGGGGTCCTACGAGCAGTACTTC. Translation gives CASSTEGLAGSYEQYF.

The chain recombines TRBV19 with TRBJ1-5, with 9 bases that match TRBD1. Germline values: CDR1 LNHDA, CDR2 SQIVND (reference sequence). With V trimmed by 6 bases and J by 3 bases, 21 bases remained unmatched. This CDR3 is 20 amino acids long. CDR3 coding DNA: TGTGCCAGTAGCCCTAGGGGGGGACAGGGAGGAACAACTTACAATCAGCCCCAGCATTTT. It yields the protein CASSPRGGQGGTTYNQPQHF.

The chain recombines TRBV15 with TRBJ1-4; tentatively, D is TRBD1 (5 bases). This CDR3 is built from 16 residues. Per germline, CDR1 LNHNV and CDR2 YYDKDF (reference sequence). Trimming stripped 11 bases from V and 5 bases from J, with 24 bases between. The CDR3 DNA is TGTGCCGTCACCAGCAGGGTCGGGGGAAGGAATGAAAAACTGTTTTTT. It specifies CAVTSRVGGRNEKLFF.

J is TRBJ2-6 and V is TRBV7-2, with a weak D call TRBD1 (5 bases). With 3 bases removed from V and 2 bases from J, the gap between germline ends came to 11 bases. CDR1 and CDR2 from the germline V gene are SGHTA and FQGNSA. The CDR3 has 16 residues. As DNA, the CDR3 is TGTGCCAGCAGCTTGGGAACAGGTGCTGGGGCCAACGTCCTGACTTTC. It is translated as CASSLGTGAGANVLTF.

V usage is TRBV7-9 and J usage is TRBJ2-1; the match to TRBD1 covers 9 bases. The V gene's germline CDR1 is SEHNR and CDR2 FQNEAQ (reference sequence). CDR3 length: 13 residues. J lost 6 bases, V lost 8 bases, and 5 bases had no gene match. The DNA for the CDR3 is TGTGCCAGCCGCCTGGGACAGGGCAATGAGCAGTTCTTC. This encodes CASRLGQGNEQFF.

The V call is TRBV2, the J call TRBJ1-3; 7 positions agree with TRBD1. The V segment lost 7 bases and the J segment 0 bases; nucleotides outside the gene matches: 9. Looked up from germline, CDR1 is SNHLY and CDR2 is FYNNEI. The CDR3 loop spans 16 amino acids. The CDR3 here is CASKPTGATSGNTIYF. The CDR3 DNA is TGTGCCAGCAAGCCCACAGGGGCTACCTCTGGAAACACCATATATTTT.

This chain joins TRBV5-4 and TRBJ2-2, with TRBD2 as a possible D gene (6 bases). The CDR3 consists of 16 residues. V lost 0 bases, J lost 1 base, and 10 bases lay in between. Looked up from germline, CDR1 is SGHNT and CDR2 is YYREEE (reference sequence). CDR3 bases: TGTGCCAGCAGCTTGGTTTCGGGAGTGAACACCGGGGAGCTGTTTTTT. Protein product: CASSLVSGVNTGELFF.

Note on this clone: A read error may produce the germline difference seen at one junction end. The chain is built from TRBV27 and TRBJ1-5, with 12 bases fitting TRBD1. Germline CDR1 is MNHEY and CDR2 is SMNVEV (reference sequence). The CDR3 contains 16 residues. The CDR3 region is CASSPTGTGGKQPQHF. DNA for the CDR3: TGTGCCAGCAGTCCAACTGGGACAGGGGGCAAACAGCCCCAGCATTTT.

The chain links TRBV27 to TRBJ2-7; TRBD1 might be the D (6 bases). Trimming took off 3 bases at V and 4 bases at J, with 16 bases between the two ends. The length of the CDR3 is 15 residues. Germline V lookup: CDR1 MNHEY, CDR2 SMNVEV (reference sequence). Here the CDR3 DNA reads TGTGCCAGCAGTTTCCCCGGGCGACAGGCATACGAGCAGTACTTC. Its protein is CASSFPGRQAYEQYF.

This clone was observed once. In nucleotides, the CDR3 is TGTGCCAGCAGCCAAGGAGGGACAAAAAAACGGGGCTACACCTTC. Translating it yields CASSQGGTKKRGYTF. The chain has TRBV14 and TRBJ1-2, with a weak D call TRBD1 (6 bases). The CDR3 contains 15 residues. V was clipped by 1 base and J by 8 bases, with 17 bases between them. Germline lookup yields CDR1 SGHDN and CDR2 FVKESK.

This clone was recorded once. The rearrangement uses TRBV27 and TRBJ2-7; TRBD2 matches at 10 bases. Germline values: CDR1 MNHEY, CDR2 SMNVEV (reference sequence). J gave up 1 base and V 3 bases, and 9 bases lay outside the gene matches. The CDR3 sequence is 17 residues long. For the CDR3, the DNA is TGTGCCAGCAGTTTTACCCTCAGGACTAGCGGTTCCTACGAGCAGTACTTC. It codes for CASSFTLRTSGSYEQYF.